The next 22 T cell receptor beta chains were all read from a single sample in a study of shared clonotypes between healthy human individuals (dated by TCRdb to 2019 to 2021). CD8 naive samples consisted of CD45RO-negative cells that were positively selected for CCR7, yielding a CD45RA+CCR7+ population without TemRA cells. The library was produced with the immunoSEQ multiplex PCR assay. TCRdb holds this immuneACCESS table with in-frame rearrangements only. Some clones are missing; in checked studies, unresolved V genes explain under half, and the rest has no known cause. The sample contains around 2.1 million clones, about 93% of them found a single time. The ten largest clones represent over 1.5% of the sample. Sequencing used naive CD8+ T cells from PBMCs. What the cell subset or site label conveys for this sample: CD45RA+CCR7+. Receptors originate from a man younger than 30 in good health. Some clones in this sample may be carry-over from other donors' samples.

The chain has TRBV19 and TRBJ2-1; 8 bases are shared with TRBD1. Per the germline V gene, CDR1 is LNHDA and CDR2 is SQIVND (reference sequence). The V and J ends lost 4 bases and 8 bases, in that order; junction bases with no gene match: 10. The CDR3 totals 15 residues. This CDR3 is CASSTRDRPFDEQFF. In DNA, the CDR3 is TGTGCCAGTAGTACCCGGGACAGGCCATTTGATGAGCAGTTCTTC. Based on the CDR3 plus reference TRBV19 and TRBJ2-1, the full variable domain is DGGITQSPKYLFRKEGQNVTLSCEQNLNHDAMYWYRQDPGQGLRLIYYSQIVNDFQKGDIAEGYSVSREKKESFPLTVTSAQKNPTAFYLCASSTRDRPFDEQFFGPGTRLTVL.

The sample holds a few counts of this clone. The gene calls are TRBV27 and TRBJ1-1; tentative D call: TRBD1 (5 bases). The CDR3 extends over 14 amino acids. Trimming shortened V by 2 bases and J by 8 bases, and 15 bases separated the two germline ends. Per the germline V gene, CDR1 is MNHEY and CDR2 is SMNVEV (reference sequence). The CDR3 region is CASSLRSPREEAFF. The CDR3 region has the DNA TGTGCCAGCAGTTTACGTTCCCCCAGGGAAGAAGCTTTCTTT.

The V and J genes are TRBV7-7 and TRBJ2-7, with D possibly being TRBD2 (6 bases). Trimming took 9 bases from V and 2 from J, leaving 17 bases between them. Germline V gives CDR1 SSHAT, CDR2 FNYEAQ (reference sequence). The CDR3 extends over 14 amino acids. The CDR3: CARARGTETYEQYF. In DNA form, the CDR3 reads TGTGCCAGAGCCCGGGGGACGGAGACCTACGAGCAGTACTTC.

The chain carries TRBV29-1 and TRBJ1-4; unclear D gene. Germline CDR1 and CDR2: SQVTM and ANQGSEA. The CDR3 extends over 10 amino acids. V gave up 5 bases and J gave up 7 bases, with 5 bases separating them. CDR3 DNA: TGCAGCGTTTGGACTGAAAAACTGTTTTTT. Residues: CSVWTEKLFF.

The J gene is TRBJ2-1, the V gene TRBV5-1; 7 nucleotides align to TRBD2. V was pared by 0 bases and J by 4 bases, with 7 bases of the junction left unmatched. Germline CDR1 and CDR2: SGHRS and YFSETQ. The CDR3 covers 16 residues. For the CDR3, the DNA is TGCGCCAGCAGCTTGGCAGGACTAGGAGGTTACAATGAGCAGTTCTTC. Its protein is CASSLAGLGGYNEQFF.

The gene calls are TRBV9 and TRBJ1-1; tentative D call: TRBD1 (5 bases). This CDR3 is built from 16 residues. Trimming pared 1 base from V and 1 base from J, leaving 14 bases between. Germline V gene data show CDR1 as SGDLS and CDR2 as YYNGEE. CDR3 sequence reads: CASSVSLDSPNTEAFF. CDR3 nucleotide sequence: TGTGCCAGCAGCGTATCCTTAGACAGCCCGAACACTGAAGCTTTCTTT.

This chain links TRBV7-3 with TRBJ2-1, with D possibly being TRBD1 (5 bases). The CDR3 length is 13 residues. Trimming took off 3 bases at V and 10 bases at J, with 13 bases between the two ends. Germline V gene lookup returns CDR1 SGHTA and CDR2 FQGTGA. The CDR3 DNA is TGTGCCAGCAGCTTGGGTCAGGGAAGGGAGCAGTTCTTC. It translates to CASSLGQGREQFF.

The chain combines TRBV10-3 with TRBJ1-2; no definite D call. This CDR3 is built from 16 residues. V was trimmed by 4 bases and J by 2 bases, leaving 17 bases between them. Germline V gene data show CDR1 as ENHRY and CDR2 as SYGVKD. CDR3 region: CAISVIFRAENYGYTF. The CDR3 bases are TGTGCCATCAGTGTTATCTTCCGCGCGGAAAACTATGGCTACACCTTC.

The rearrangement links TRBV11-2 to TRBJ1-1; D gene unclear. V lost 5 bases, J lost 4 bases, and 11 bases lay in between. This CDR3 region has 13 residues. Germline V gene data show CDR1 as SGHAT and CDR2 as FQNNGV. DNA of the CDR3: TGTGCCAGCAGCCTGTCGCAGACCACTGAAGCTTTCTTT. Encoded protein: CASSLSQTTEAFF.

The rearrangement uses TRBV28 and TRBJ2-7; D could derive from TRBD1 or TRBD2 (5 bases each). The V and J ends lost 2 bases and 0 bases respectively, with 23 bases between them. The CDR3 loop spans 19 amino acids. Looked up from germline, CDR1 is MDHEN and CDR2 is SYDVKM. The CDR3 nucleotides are TGTGCCAGCAGTTTAGTCGTGGGACCCAGCGAACCAAGCTCCTACGAGCAGTACTTC. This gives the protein CASSLVVGPSEPSSYEQYF. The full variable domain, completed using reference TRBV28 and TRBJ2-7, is DVKVTQSSRYLVKRTGEKVFLECVQDMDHENMFWYRQDPGLGLRLIYFSYDVKMKEKGDIPEGYSVSREKKERFSLILESASTNQTSMYLCASSLVVGPSEPSSYEQYFGPGTRLTVT.

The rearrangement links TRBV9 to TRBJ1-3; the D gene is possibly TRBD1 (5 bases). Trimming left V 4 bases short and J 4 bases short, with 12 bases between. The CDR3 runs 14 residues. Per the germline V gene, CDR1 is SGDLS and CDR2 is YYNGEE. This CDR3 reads CASSPSGSGNTIYF. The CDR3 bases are TGTGCCAGCAGCCCCTCAGGGAGCGGAAACACCATATATTTT.

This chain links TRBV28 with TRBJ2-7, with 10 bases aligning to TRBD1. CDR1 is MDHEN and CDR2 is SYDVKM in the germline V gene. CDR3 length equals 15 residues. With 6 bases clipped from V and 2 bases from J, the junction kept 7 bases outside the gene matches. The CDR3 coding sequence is TGTGCCAGCAGGAGGGTGGGGACAGGGGCCTACGAGCAGTACTTC. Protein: CASRRVGTGAYEQYF.

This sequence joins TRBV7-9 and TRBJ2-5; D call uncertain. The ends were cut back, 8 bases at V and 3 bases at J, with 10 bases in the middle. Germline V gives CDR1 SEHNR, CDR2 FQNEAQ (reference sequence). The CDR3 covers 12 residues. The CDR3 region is CASRGAEETQYF. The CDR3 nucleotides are TGTGCCAGCCGCGGCGCGGAAGAGACCCAGTACTTC. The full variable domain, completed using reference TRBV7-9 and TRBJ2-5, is DTGVSQNPRHKITKRGQNVTFRCDPISEHNRLYWYRQTLGQGPEFLTYFQNEAQLEKSRLLSDRFSAERPKGSFSTLEIQRTEQGDSAMYLCASRGAEETQYFGPGTRLLVL.

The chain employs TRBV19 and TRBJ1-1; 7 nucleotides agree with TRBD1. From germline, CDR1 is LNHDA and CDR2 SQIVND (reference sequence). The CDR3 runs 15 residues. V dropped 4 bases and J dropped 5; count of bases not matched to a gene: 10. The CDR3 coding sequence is TGTGCCAGTAGTACCGACAGGGAGAAGCTTACTGAAGCTTTCTTT. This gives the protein CASSTDREKLTEAFF.

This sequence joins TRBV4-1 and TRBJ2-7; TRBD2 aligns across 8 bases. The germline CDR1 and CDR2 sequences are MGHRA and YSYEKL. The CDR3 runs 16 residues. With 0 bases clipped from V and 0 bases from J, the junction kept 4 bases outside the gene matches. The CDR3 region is CASSQEALAGSYEQYF. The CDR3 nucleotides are TGCGCCAGCAGCCAAGAAGCCCTAGCGGGCTCCTACGAGCAGTACTTC.

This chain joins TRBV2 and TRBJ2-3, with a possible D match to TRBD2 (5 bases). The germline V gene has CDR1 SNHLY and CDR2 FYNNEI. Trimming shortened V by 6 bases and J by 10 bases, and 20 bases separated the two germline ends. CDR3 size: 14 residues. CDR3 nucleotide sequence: TGTGCCAGCAGGGGGTCGCGGGTCCGCCAGTCGCAGTATTTT. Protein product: CASRGSRVRQSQYF.

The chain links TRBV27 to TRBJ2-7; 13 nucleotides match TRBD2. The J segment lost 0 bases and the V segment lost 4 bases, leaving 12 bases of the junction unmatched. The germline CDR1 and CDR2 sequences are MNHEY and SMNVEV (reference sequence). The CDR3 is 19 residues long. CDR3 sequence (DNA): TGTGCCAGCAGTTCGTCATCCCGGGGACTAGCGGGAAACTCCTACGAGCAGTACTTC. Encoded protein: CASSSSSRGLAGNSYEQYF.

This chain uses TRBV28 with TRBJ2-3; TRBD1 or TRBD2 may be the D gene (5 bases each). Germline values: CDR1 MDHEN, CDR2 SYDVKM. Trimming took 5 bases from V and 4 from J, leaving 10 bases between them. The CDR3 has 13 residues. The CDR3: CASSTLGADTQYF. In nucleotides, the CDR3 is TGTGCCAGCAGTACGTTGGGGGCAGATACGCAGTATTTT.

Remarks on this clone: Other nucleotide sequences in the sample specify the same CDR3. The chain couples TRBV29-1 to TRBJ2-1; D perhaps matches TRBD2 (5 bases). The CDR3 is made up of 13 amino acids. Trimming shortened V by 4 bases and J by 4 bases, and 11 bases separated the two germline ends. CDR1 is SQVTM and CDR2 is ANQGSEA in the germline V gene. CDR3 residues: CSVVGGPYNEQFF. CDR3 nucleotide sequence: TGCAGCGTTGTAGGCGGGCCGTACAATGAGCAGTTCTTC.

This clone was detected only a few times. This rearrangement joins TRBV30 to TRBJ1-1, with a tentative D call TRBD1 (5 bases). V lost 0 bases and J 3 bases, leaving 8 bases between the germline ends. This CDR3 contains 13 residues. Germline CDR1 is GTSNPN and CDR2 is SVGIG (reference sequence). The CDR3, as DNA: TGTGCCTGGAGTGTAGGGGATTACACTGAAGCTTTCTTT. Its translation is CAWSVGDYTEAFF.

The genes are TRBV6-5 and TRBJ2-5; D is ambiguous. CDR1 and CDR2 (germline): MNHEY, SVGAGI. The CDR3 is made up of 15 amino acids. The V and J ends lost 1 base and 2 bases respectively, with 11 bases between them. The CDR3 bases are TGTGCCAGCAGTTACTGGAGACGGGCTCAAGAGACCCAGTACTTC. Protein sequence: CASSYWRRAQETQYF.

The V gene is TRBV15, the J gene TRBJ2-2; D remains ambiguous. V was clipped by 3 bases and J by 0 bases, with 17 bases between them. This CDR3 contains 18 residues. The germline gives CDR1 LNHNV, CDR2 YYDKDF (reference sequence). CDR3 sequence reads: CATSRDPTPNSNTGELFF. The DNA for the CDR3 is TGTGCCACCAGCAGGGACCCAACGCCAAACTCGAACACCGGGGAGCTGTTTTTT. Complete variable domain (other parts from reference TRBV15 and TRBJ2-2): DAMVIQNPRYQVTQFGKPVTLSCSQTLNHNVMYWYQQKSSQAPKLLFHYYDKDFNNEADTPDNFQSRRPNTSFCFLDIRSPGLGDTAMYLCATSRDPTPNSNTGELFFGEGSRLTVL.